The present TCR beta chain was sequenced within a study of T cell repertoires in cytomegalovirus infection. TCRdb called the reads again in MiXCR, with one record for every CDR3 protein. The table lists around 530,000 distinct CDR3 sequences, around 27% of them singletons. This clonotype showed up just once. It may be a read error: a sequence one base away is much more abundant. Germline V gives CDR1 SGHNT, CDR2 YENEEA. Trimming shortened V by 1 base and J by 0 bases, and 4 bases separated the two germline ends. The CDR3 is made up of 14 amino acids. Sample: PBMCs. The sequence came from a human donor in good health (CMV status not recorded). Some clones in this sample may be carry-over from other donors' samples. The chain joins TRBV11-3 to TRBJ2-1; no clear D. CDR3 DNA: TGTGCCAGCAGCTTAGCTAACTCCTACAATGAGCAGTTCTTC. Translation: CASSLANSYNEQFF.